What follows is one T cell receptor (beta chain) and its context. Its specific antigen is unknown. The sample holds no much larger clone one base away, and base qualities are not on file. This record belongs to a study of shared clonotypes between healthy human individuals (dated by TCRdb to 2020 to 2021). For the wider study: The cohort included a few men and two women between 18 and 49 years of age. To increase sequencing depth and limit assay-specific biases, TCR repertoire library preparation and sequencing were carried out by different laboratories using diverse techniques. To estimate repertoire size and how much clonotypes are shared between individuals, the study performed deep sequencing of blood TCR repertoires from roughly five healthy adults. Per donor, three plates each were used for CD4 naive and CD4 memory, two for CD8 naive, and one for CD8 memory. Leukapheresis yielded between about 0.8 and 9.5 billion PBMCs per donor.

General findings and caveats noted by the study authors: Roughly 5% of naive CD4, roughly 3.6% of naive CD8, 2.3% of memory CD4, and about 0.4% of memory CD8 clonotypes were shared across a few donors. Larger estimated clonotype richness was generally found for naive subsets than for memory subsets. The genetic and exposure-history diversity represented was limited by the small number of donors. Clonotypes shared by all four sorted-subset donors showed higher generation probabilities than non-shared clonotypes. Even with the large sequencing depth, rarefaction of the sorted-subset datasets indicated that sequencing was incomplete. Based on pairwise subsampling, the degree of clonotype sharing among donors was expected to be affected by sequencing depth. Sampling was restricted to blood, and TCR repertoires in tissue are likely to differ from TCR repertoires in blood.

The germline V end is reduced by 4 bases and the J end by 1 base; junction bases left unmatched: 4. The germline V gene (reference sequence) supplies CDR1 SGHNT and CDR2 YYREEE. The CDR3 goes from the cysteine to the phenylalanine over 15 residues. Here the CDR3 DNA is all that survives: 45 bases in frame from base 1. Healthy HIV-negative adults with no recently reported acute infections or vaccinations were included as donors. All donors were Caucasian adults living in Nashville, Tennessee, USA. CD4+ T cells were enriched through magnetic negative selection, after which naive cells were positively selected on CD45RA and the remaining negative fraction served as the memory subset. Blood was collected by leukapheresis, and PBMCs were isolated by Ficoll-Histopaque density gradient centrifugation and then cryopreserved in liquid nitrogen vapor phase. Purity and quantity of every magnetically sorted T cell population were checked by analytical flow cytometry. Genomic DNA was isolated from every sorted fraction and measured by UV absorbance on a Nanodrop 2000c.

Using the deep immunoSEQ assay, TCR CDR3 regions were amplified from genomic DNA by multiplex PCR. Extracted genomic DNA from each cell subset was spread evenly across all wells of several immunoSEQ 96-well plates, with each plate serving as a replicate. For sorted subsets, each replicate PCR was loaded with approximately 0.2 ug genomic DNA, equivalent to roughly 30,000 T cell genomes. The purified libraries were quantified using a Qubit 3.0 fluorometer, sized with a Bioanalyzer 2100, and then quantified again using the KAPA Library Quantification kit. Each immunoSEQ 96-well plate was sequenced on its own single-read 150-cycle Illumina NextSeq 550 flow cell. Turning to the authors' computational methods: Because only junctional sequences without quality scores were contained in the immunoSEQ output, filtering matching that applied to full-length reads could not be performed. To assign V/J genes and CDR3, sequences were annotated against IMGT germline references using PyIR, a Python wrapper for IgBLAST v1.9. Reads with weak V/J assignments (E-value above 1e-6), missing CDR3, stop codons, out-of-frame junctions, or ambiguous translated residues were removed. V3J clonotypes were defined as sequences sharing the same inferred V gene, J gene, and CDR3 amino acid sequence. Percentage overlap between repertoires was computed as shared unique clonotypes divided by the size of the smaller repertoire. RTK rarefaction, the Chao1 estimator, and Recon v2.1 estimates of unobserved clonotypes were used to assess repertoire richness. Generation probabilities for all TCRbeta clonotypes obtained by the gDNA method from several donors were computed using OLGA. The clones in this table, taken by TCRdb from immuneACCESS, are in-frame only. Not every clone is retained; where verified, under half of the shortfall comes from an unresolved V gene, and the cause of the rest is unknown. That table supplies the V and J calls and clone size; D and trimming were determined from the DNA. Counted in this sample were 640,000 or so clones; around 72% of them appeared once. Of the sample, about 1.7% is held by the ten largest clones.

This sequence was found in a woman aged 30 to 39 in good health. This sequence uses TRBV5-4 and TRBJ2-3, with 9 bases in between that match TRBD2. Sequenced: memory CD4+ T cells sorted from blood. Explained via the paper, the cell subset or site label denotes: CD45RA-negative fraction. The CDR3 sequence is CASSRSGSGTDTQYF. The sequence in DNA is TGTGCCAGCAGCCGTAGCGGGAGTGGCACAGATACGCAGTATTTT. The CDR3 plus the reference TRBV5-4 and TRBJ2-3 genes for the other parts give the full variable domain: ETGVTQSPTHLIKTRGQQVTLRCSSQSGHNTVSWYQQALGQGPQFIFQYYREEENGRGNFPPRFSGLQFPNYSSELNVNALELDDSALYLCASSRSGSGTDTQYFGPGTRLTVL.